What follows is one T cell receptor (beta chain) and its context. Antigen specificity is unknown. The data were obtained in a study of cytomegalovirus exposure and HLA in healthy donors. The ends lost 3 bases at V and 8 bases at J; junction bases unmatched: 2. The germline V gene has CDR1 KGHSH and CDR2 LQKENI. The CDR3 is made up of 14 amino acids. Donors counted as nominally healthy when sampled, yet unrecorded immune exposures were likely. Regarding the study as a whole: Later analysis revealed greater clonal expansion in HLA-associated TCR beta chains than in equally common others.

The primer mix had 60 Vbeta and 13 Jbeta primers. Assay used: immunoSEQ multiplex PCR; TCRdb lists only in-frame clones, some missing. Found here are around 69,000 clones, 70% of them singletons; the top ten hold more than 7.5%. The clonotype comes from a woman between 50 and 59 years old in good health and CMV-seropositive. The rearrangement links TRBV18 to TRBJ1-6, with TRBD1 matching over 9 bases. The sample consisted of PBMCs. Here the CDR3 reads CASSPDRGDSPLHF. In DNA, the CDR3 is TGTGCCAGCTCACCGGACAGGGGTGATTCACCCCTCCACTTT.